This T cell receptor (beta chain) originates from a study of blood T cell repertoires in COVID-19. Data came from immunoSEQ multiplex PCR; TCRdb stores just in-frame clones and leaves some out. The sample has 80,000 or so clones; 80% are singletons. The table lists this clone with a count of one. The source of this sequence is a woman in her seventies with acute or convalescent COVID-19. Source material: peripheral blood.

CDR3 DNA sequence: TGTGCCAGCAGCTACGGGACTAGCGGATTTTACGAGCAGTACTTC. This encodes CASSYGTSGFYEQYF. The genes are TRBV3-1 (or the pseudogene TRBV3-2) and TRBJ2-7, with 11 bases lining up with TRBD2. Germline V gives CDR1 LGHDT, CDR2 YNNKEL (reference sequence). Trimming took 5 bases from V and 4 from J; bases not matched to a gene: 7. The CDR3 runs to 15 residues.